This T cell receptor (beta chain) was captured by sequencing in a study of PD-L1 blockade in urothelial cancer (TCRdb year 2017). Regarding the complete study: All patients started therapy at some point between 2014 and 2016 and received atezolizumab 1,200 mg intravenously every 3 weeks. About 90% of the roughly 29 patients were males with bladder-origin urothelial cancer, and about 65% of the 29 reported a prior smoking history. An ECOG performance status of 0 or 1 was recorded for the patients, and 0 to 3 prior chemotherapy regimens had been received by the patients. Blood samples were analyzed at two time points: 3 weeks after treatment start (second dose) and 6 weeks after treatment start. Blood samples yielded a median of roughly 140,000 T cells and 65,000 to 95,000 unique TCRs, with median clonality 0.080. The study, an exploratory multi-omic analysis, examined somatic, immune and clinical correlates of response to PD-L1 blockade with atezolizumab in urothelial cancer. TCR sequencing covered pretreatment tumor samples and matched, serially collected peripheral blood taken before and after atezolizumab treatment. Durable clinical benefit meant progression-free survival longer than 6 months, and TCR features were also tested against progression-free and overall survival. In the same patients, pretreatment tumors underwent whole exome sequencing and RNA sequencing in addition to TCR sequencing. Durable clinical benefit was achieved by nine patients and was not achieved by 20 patients. Pretreatment blood TCR-seq was available for fewer than 30 patients, at least one posttreatment blood collection was obtained for around 25 patients, and tumor TCR-seq was available for around 25 patients.

Taken from the germline V gene, the CDR1 and CDR2 loops are KGHSH and LQKENI. V sheds 4 bases and J sheds 1 base, leaving 10 bases between their ends. The CDR3 numbers 14 residues from cysteine through phenylalanine. The DNA shown is the 42-base CDR3, in frame from base 1. Study-wide conclusions, independent of this receptor: Because the sample size was small (n ≈ 29) and many of the analyses were exploratory, the results are meant to be hypothesis-generating. Improved progression-free and overall survival was found to be associated with pretreatment peripheral blood TCR clonality below the median. Greater expansion of tumor-associated TCR clones in peripheral blood 3 weeks after the start of treatment was observed in patients with durable benefit (n of about 20, p = 0.022).

Points on this clone: Its antigen is still unknown. The record has no base qualities; no much larger clone is one base away.

Synthetic TCR analog templates were spiked into each PCR so that absolute template abundance could be estimated from read counts. Using the immunoSEQ assay, TCRbeta CDR3 regions were amplified from genomic DNA with bias-controlled V and J gene primers. Sequencing of rearranged TCRbeta segments was done at approximately 20X coverage. The source study handled its data this way. Sequencing errors were corrected by clustering, and CDR3s were annotated against IMGT so that V, D and J genes could be assigned. Only productive TCRbeta rearrangements were used in downstream analyses, excluding out-of-frame or stop-codon sequences. Clonality was computed as one minus Shannon entropy normalized by the log of the number of unique productive sequences. Fisher's exact test with Benjamini-Hochberg correction, using a cutoff of adjusted p below 0.01, was how clones that differed between time points or between blood and tumor were identified. Not all clones reach the TCRdb copy of this immuneACCESS table, which keeps in-frame sequences only. Checked studies attribute under half of the gap to unresolved V genes and leave the rest unexplained. Clonal size and the V and J genes are those of that table, whereas D and trimming came from the DNA. The sample table lists roughly 130,000 clones, approximately 84% of them with a count of one. The top ten clones comprise around 3.2% of the sample.

The time point label for this specimen denotes: pretreatment peripheral blood. A cohort of 25 to 30 patients with locally advanced or metastatic urothelial carcinoma, treated at Memorial Sloan Kettering on a trial protocol, was included. Peripheral blood mononuclear cells were collected pretreatment and during treatment, at between 1 and 8 total time points per patient. The Qiagen DNeasy Blood extraction kit was used to purify genomic DNA from total PBMCs and from tumor samples. PBMCs were collected pretreatment and during treatment, and were isolated and stored as previously described. The sample in question was PBMCs, obtained around atezolizumab (anti-PD-L1) treatment. The sequence was collected from a man aged 45 to 65 with urothelial cancer. The chain is encoded by TRBV18 joined to TRBJ2-5; the D gene cannot be named for sure. The CDR3 has the sequence CASSQAGAQETQYF. The DNA reads TGTGCCAGCTCACAGGCTGGAGCCCAAGAGACCCAGTACTTC. With the portions outside the CDR3 filled from the reference TRBV18 and TRBJ2-5 genes, the complete variable region becomes NAGVMQNPRHLVRRRGQEARLRCSPMKGHSHVYWYRQLPEEGLKFMVYLQKENIIDESGMPKERFSAEFPKEGPSILRIQQVVRGDSAAYFCASSQAGAQETQYFGPGTRLLVL.